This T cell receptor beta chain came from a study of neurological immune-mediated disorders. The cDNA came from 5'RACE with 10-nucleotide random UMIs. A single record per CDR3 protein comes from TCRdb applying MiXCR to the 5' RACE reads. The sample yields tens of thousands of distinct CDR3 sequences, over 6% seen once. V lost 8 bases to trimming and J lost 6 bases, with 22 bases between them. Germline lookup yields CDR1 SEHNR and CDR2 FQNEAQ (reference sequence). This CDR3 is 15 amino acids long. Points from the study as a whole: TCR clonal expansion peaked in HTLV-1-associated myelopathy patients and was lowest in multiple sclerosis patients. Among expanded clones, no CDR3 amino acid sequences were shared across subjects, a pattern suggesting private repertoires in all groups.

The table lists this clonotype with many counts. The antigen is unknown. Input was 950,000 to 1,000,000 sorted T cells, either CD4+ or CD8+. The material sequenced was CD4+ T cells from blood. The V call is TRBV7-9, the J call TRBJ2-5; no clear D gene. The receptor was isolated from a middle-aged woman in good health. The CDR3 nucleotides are TGTGCCAGCGCACGGAACGATCTAGGTGGGAAGACCCAGTACTTC. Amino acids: CASARNDLGGKTQYF.